The 30 T cell receptor beta chains listed next were all sequenced from one sample in a study of response to subunit inactivated influenza vaccine. TCRdb reprocessed the RT-PCR reads via MiXCR and lists one record per CDR3 protein. The top ten clones hold about a third of a sample with 150,000 or so distinct CDR3 sequences, roughly 10% of them seen once. Specimen: CD8+ T cells sorted from PBMCs, collected roughly 24 months after vaccination. The receptors originated from a man between 45 and 75 years old who received an inactivated influenza vaccine.

DNA of the CDR3: TGTGCCAGCAGCCTCCCGGCCGGGCCCGGGGAGCTGTTTTTT. Amino acid sequence: CASSLPAGPGELFF. The chain combines TRBV7-9 with TRBJ2-2, with D unresolved. V gave up 5 bases and J gave up 6 bases, with 13 bases separating them. This CDR3 is built from 14 residues. Germline values: CDR1 SEHNR, CDR2 FQNEAQ (reference sequence). The full variable domain, rest sourced from reference TRBV7-9 and TRBJ2-2, is DTGVSQNPRHKITKRGQNVTFRCDPISEHNRLYWYRQTLGQGPEFLTYFQNEAQLEKSRLLSDRFSAERPKGSFSTLEIQRTEQGDSAMYLCASSLPAGPGELFFGEGSRLTVL.

The chain combines TRBV6-5 with TRBJ2-1; TRBD2 matches at 10 bases. This CDR3 is built from 12 residues. Germline V gene data show CDR1 as MNHEY and CDR2 as SVGAGI. The ends lost 6 bases at V and 12 bases at J; junction bases unmatched: 5. CDR3 nucleotide sequence: TGTGCCAGCAGATCGCTAGCGGGGGTGCAGTTCTTC. This sequence encodes CASRSLAGVQFF.

This clonotype showed up many times. V and J are TRBV20-1 and TRBJ2-7; 7 bases are a match to TRBD1. The germline V gene encodes CDR1 DFQATT and CDR2 SNEGSKA (reference sequence). This CDR3 is built from 15 residues. V gave up 8 bases and J gave up 1 base; unmatched junction bases: 14. This CDR3 is CSTNPRQGPSYEQYF. The CDR3 region has the DNA TGCAGTACAAACCCCCGACAGGGACCTTCCTACGAGCAGTACTTC.

This clonotype was seen more than once but under ten times. The chain has TRBV9 and TRBJ2-1; the match to TRBD2 covers 7 bases. CDR1 and CDR2 from the germline V gene are SGDLS and YYNGEE. The CDR3 consists of 15 residues. V shed 0 bases and J 0 bases; nucleotides not matched to a gene: 0. CDR3 residues: CASSVGTSSYNEQFF. CDR3 sequence (DNA): TGTGCCAGCAGCGTAGGGACTAGCTCCTACAATGAGCAGTTCTTC. Drawing the rest from reference TRBV9 and TRBJ2-1, the complete variable domain is DSGVTQTPKHLITATGQRVTLRCSPRSGDLSVYWYQQSLDQGLQFLIQYYNGEERAKGNILERFSAQQFPDLHSELNLSSLELGDSALYFCASSVGTSSYNEQFFGPGTRLTVL.

In this sample, this clonotype turned up many times. The rearrangement links TRBV5-5 to TRBJ2-1; D is unresolved. Germline V gene lookup returns CDR1 SGHKS and CDR2 YYEKEE (reference sequence). V lost 4 bases and J 1 base, leaving 9 bases between the germline ends. The CDR3 spans 14 residues. This CDR3 is CASSDGRSYNEQFF. CDR3 bases: TGTGCCAGCAGCGATGGTAGGTCCTACAATGAGCAGTTCTTC.

V is TRBV18 and J is TRBJ2-7; weak D call: TRBD1 (5 bases). V was clipped by 2 bases and J by 6 bases, with 8 bases between them. Germline lookup yields CDR1 KGHSH and CDR2 LQKENI. The CDR3 consists of 12 residues. CDR3 sequence reads: CASSPIGAEQYF. Here the CDR3 DNA reads TGTGCCAGCTCACCAATTGGGGCCGAGCAGTACTTC.

This clonotype was counted only a few times. V and J are TRBV7-6 and TRBJ2-7; TRBD1 might be the D (5 bases). V was pared by 4 bases and J by 4 bases, with 29 bases between. Germline CDR1 is SGHVS and CDR2 is FNYEAQ. The CDR3 extends over 19 amino acids. This CDR3 is CASSSRPWGQNYYEYEQYF. The CDR3 bases are TGTGCCAGCAGCTCCCGGCCTTGGGGCCAGAACTATTACGAGTACGAGCAGTACTTC.

The rearrangement links TRBV15 to TRBJ2-2; no clear D. Germline assignment: CDR1 LNHNV and CDR2 YYDKDF (reference sequence). Trimming shortened V by 6 bases and J by 7 bases, and 12 bases separated the two germline ends. CDR3 length: 13 residues. The CDR3 nucleotides are TGTGCCACCAGTCGGAGATCGGTCGGGGAGCTGTTTTTT. Its protein is CATSRRSVGELFF.

This clonotype was detected many times. The chain combines TRBV20-1 with TRBJ1-1; D possibly corresponds to TRBD1 (6 bases). This CDR3 is 15 amino acids long. CDR1 is DFQATT, CDR2 SNEGSKA, per germline (reference sequence). The V end lost 2 bases, the J end lost 0 bases, and 13 bases lay between the germline ends. CDR3 sequence (DNA): TGCAGTGCTAGACCTTGGGACACAATGAACACTGAAGCTTTCTTT. This translates into CSARPWDTMNTEAFF.

This clonotype turned up a few times. The genes are TRBV6-1 and TRBJ2-7, with TRBD1 matching 7 bases. Trimming removed 3 bases from V and 5 bases from J; junction bases left unmatched: 10. Germline loops: CDR1 MNHNS, CDR2 SASEGT. This CDR3 has 15 residues. The CDR3 nucleotides read TGTGCCAGCAGTGAGGCCCCGGGACAGACCCACGAGCAGTACTTC. It yields the protein CASSEAPGQTHEQYF.

V is TRBV9 and J is TRBJ2-5, with 7 bases fitting TRBD2. This CDR3 region has 15 residues. CDR1 is SGDLS, CDR2 YYNGEE, per germline. Trimming removed 1 base from V and 2 bases from J; junction bases left unmatched: 5. Written as DNA, the CDR3 is TGTGCCAGCAGCGTACGAGCGGGAAGACAAGAGACCCAGTACTTC. It yields the protein CASSVRAGRQETQYF.

The V call is TRBV7-9, the J call TRBJ2-1; D tentatively fits TRBD1 or TRBD2 (6 bases each). The CDR3 runs 13 residues. In germline, CDR1 is SEHNR, CDR2 FQNEAQ (reference sequence). V dropped 6 bases and J dropped 5 bases, with 11 bases sitting between them. The DNA for the CDR3 is TGTGCCAGCAGTCGGGGGCCCCACAATGAGCAGTTCTTC. Amino acids: CASSRGPHNEQFF.

Points on this clonotype: It is likely a read error, because the conserved phenylalanine at the end of the CDR3 is missing. The rearrangement links TRBV12-3 or TRBV12-4 to TRBJ2-7, with D unresolved. V was clipped by 6 bases and J by 3 bases, with 12 bases between them. The CDR3 runs 13 residues. The CDR3: CASSTTDVYEQYS. CDR3 nucleotide sequence: TGTGCCAGCAGCACTACGGACGTCTACGAGCAGTACTCC.

The chain carries TRBV9 and TRBJ2-1, with 11 nucleotides matching TRBD2. CDR1 and CDR2 from the germline V gene are SGDLS and YYNGEE. Trimming took 5 bases from V and 2 from J; bases not matched to a gene: 3. This CDR3 comprises 15 residues. CDR3 sequence reads: CASRASGGPYNEQFF. CDR3 coding DNA: TGTGCCAGCAGGGCTAGCGGGGGGCCCTACAATGAGCAGTTCTTC.

This clonotype was observed a few times. This chain uses TRBV15 with TRBJ1-2; D is possibly TRBD1 (5 bases). From germline, CDR1 is LNHNV and CDR2 YYDKDF (reference sequence). V gave up 0 bases and J gave up 4 bases, with 6 bases separating them. The CDR3 is made up of 13 amino acids. The CDR3 here is CATSRDGGYGYTF. CDR3 in DNA: TGTGCCACCAGCAGAGACGGGGGCTATGGCTACACCTTC.

This clonotype was counted many times. The V gene is TRBV7-6, the J gene TRBJ2-7; maybe TRBD1 (5 bases). The CDR3 runs 15 residues. Deletions cut 5 bases from V and 5 bases from J, with 19 bases between. Germline-derived CDR1 and CDR2 are SGHVS and FNYEAQ. The CDR3 DNA reads TGTGCCAGCAGCCCGTATGAAGGGGCTACGGACGAGCAGTACTTC. Translating it yields CASSPYEGATDEQYF.

The chain uses TRBV12-3 or TRBV12-4 and TRBJ2-6; D remains unclear. This CDR3 contains 16 residues. V was shortened by 6 bases and J by 1 base, with 13 bases between the two germline ends. For the CDR3, the DNA is TGTGCCAGCAGAGACATGTCGGGTTCTGGGGCCAACGTCCTGACTTTC. This sequence encodes CASRDMSGSGANVLTF.

This clonotype was seen only a few times. The gene calls are TRBV4-1 and TRBJ2-2, with no clear D. The ends were cut back, 4 bases at V and 1 base at J, with 10 bases in the middle. The CDR3 covers 15 residues. CDR1 is MGHRA, CDR2 YSYEKL, per germline. The chain's CDR3 is CASSPQDLNTGELFF. Here the CDR3 DNA reads TGCGCCAGCAGCCCTCAAGACTTGAACACCGGGGAGCTGTTTTTT.

This clonotype was seen only a few times. This chain joins TRBV28 and TRBJ2-3, with 7 bases aligning to TRBD1. CDR3 length: 13 amino acids. From germline, CDR1 is MDHEN and CDR2 SYDVKM. Trimming cost V 7 bases and J 4 bases; bases outside gene matches: 5. The CDR3 region is CASNRGRADTQYF. DNA for the CDR3: TGTGCCAGCAATAGGGGGCGGGCAGATACGCAGTATTTT.

This clonotype showed up just a few times. V is TRBV9 and J is TRBJ2-7; D possibly matches TRBD1 or TRBD2 (6 bases each). V was trimmed by 3 bases and J by 2 bases, leaving 15 bases between them. The length of the CDR3 is 15 residues. The germline CDR1 and CDR2 sequences are SGDLS and YYNGEE. The CDR3 loop is CASSGGDTPTYEQYF. DNA for the CDR3: TGTGCCAGCAGCGGGGGGGACACACCGACCTACGAGCAGTACTTC.

This clonotype was recorded a few times. V is TRBV14 and J is TRBJ2-2; no clear D. V lost 3 bases, J lost 6 bases, and 17 bases lay in between. This CDR3 spans 16 amino acids. Germline V CDR1 and CDR2: SGHDN, FVKESK. The CDR3 DNA is TGTGCCAGCAGCCAGGGCCGTATAAGGTTTGCCGGGGAGCTGTTTTTT. This encodes CASSQGRIRFAGELFF.

This clonotype has a handful of counts. This chain links TRBV6-1 with TRBJ2-2, with D possibly matching TRBD1 (6 bases). The CDR3 consists of 16 residues. The V end lost 6 bases, the J end lost 5 bases, and 19 bases lay between the germline ends. Germline values: CDR1 MNHNS, CDR2 SASEGT. CDR3 loop: CASSPRVRGSTGELFF. The CDR3 DNA reads as TGTGCCAGCAGCCCCCGGGTCAGGGGTTCGACCGGGGAGCTGTTTTTT.

As concerns this clonotype: This may be a read error: a much more frequent sequence differs by one nucleotide. This chain joins TRBV20-1 and TRBJ2-7; D is undetermined. The CDR3 is 14 residues long. Germline CDR1 and CDR2: DFQATT and SNEGSKA (reference sequence). V was pared by 0 bases and J by 2 bases, with 11 bases between. Here the CDR3 reads CSARDEQRTYEQYF. CDR3 in DNA: TGCAGTGCTAGAGATGAACAGAGGACCTACGAGCAGTACTTC.

At least ten counts were recorded for this clonotype. CDR3 region: CSVGMTGRDYEQYF. The CDR3 DNA sequence: TGCAGCGTCGGGATGACAGGGCGGGACTACGAGCAGTACTTC. The J gene is TRBJ2-7, the V gene TRBV29-1, with D possibly being TRBD1 (7 bases). The germline V and J ends were trimmed by 6 bases and 3 bases, with 18 bases remaining between them. CDR3 length equals 14 residues. CDR1 and CDR2 from the germline V gene are SQVTM and ANQGSEA.

This clonotype has a count of ten or more. The chain couples TRBV2 to TRBJ2-7; no clear D. Deletions cut 6 bases from V and 1 base from J, with 7 bases between. This CDR3 has 12 amino acids. CDR1 is SNHLY and CDR2 is FYNNEI in the germline V gene. CDR3 residues: CASRDYSYEQYF. CDR3 in DNA: TGTGCCAGCAGGGATTATTCCTACGAGCAGTACTTC.

This clonotype was counted many times. The chain links TRBV27 to TRBJ1-5; D remains unclear. V was trimmed by 3 bases and J by 2 bases, leaving 11 bases between them. The germline V gene has CDR1 MNHEY and CDR2 SMNVEV (reference sequence). The CDR3 length is 15 residues. The CDR3 DNA is TGTGCCAGCAGTTTTATCGGGCCAGGCAATCAGCCCCAGCATTTT. Protein sequence: CASSFIGPGNQPQHF.

CDR3 coding DNA: TGTGCCAGCAGCGTGTGGGGACGAGGCACAGATACGCAGTATTTT. Translating gives CASSVWGRGTDTQYF. The chain combines TRBV9 with TRBJ2-3; D may correspond to TRBD1 or TRBD2 (5 bases each). V lost 2 bases, J lost 1 base, and 11 bases lay in between. From germline, CDR1 is SGDLS and CDR2 YYNGEE. The CDR3 contains 15 residues.

The genes are TRBV7-9 and TRBJ2-5, with a tentative D call TRBD1 (6 bases). Germline V gene sequence: CDR1 SEHNR, CDR2 FQNEAQ (reference sequence). The V gene lost 0 bases and the J gene lost 5 bases, with 13 bases spanning the gap. The CDR3 is 15 residues long. Written as DNA, the CDR3 is TGTGCCAGCAGCTTAGCGCGCGGCAGGGGCGAGACCCAGTACTTC. Its translation: CASSLARGRGETQYF.

In this sample, this clonotype turned up a few times. This rearrangement joins TRBV12-3 or TRBV12-4 to TRBJ2-1; 10 nucleotides line up with TRBD2. The CDR3 contains 13 residues. After removal of 5 bases from V and 9 bases from J, the junction contained 4 bases not matched to a gene. The CDR3 loop is CASSPGLAVEQFF. In nucleotides, the CDR3 is TGTGCCAGCAGTCCCGGACTAGCGGTTGAGCAGTTCTTC.

This clonotype was detected a few times. CDR3 bases: TGTGCCAGCAGCCAACACAGGGTGGGTCGGGATTCCTACGAGCAGTACTTC. Protein sequence: CASSQHRVGRDSYEQYF. The chain links TRBV4-2 to TRBJ2-7, with a weak D call TRBD1 (6 bases). V was trimmed by 2 bases and J by 1 base, leaving 18 bases between them. The germline V gene encodes CDR1 LGHNA and CDR2 YNFKEQ. This CDR3 region has 17 residues.